This T cell receptor beta chain is drawn from a study of blood T cells in healthy people across ages. Per the germline V gene, CDR1 is MDHEN and CDR2 is SYDVKM. The CDR3 runs 13 residues. The ends were cut back, 6 bases at V and 9 bases at J, with 15 bases in the middle. Each sample provided at least 6 micrograms of extracted total RNA. Comment on this clonotype: Antigen unknown.

Study-wide findings and caveats: Roughly linearly, TCR beta diversity per million T cells fell as age increased.

Next came a second PCR, run for roughly 6 to 11 cycles, which used a sample-barcoded 5' primer along with a J-beta primer mix. Every cDNA molecule carried a tag from a template-switch adaptor bearing 12 random nucleotides. TCRdb ran MiXCR on the 5' RACE reads and lists one entry per CDR3 protein. The sample has approximately 830,000 distinct CDR3 sequences, 60% to 80% seen once. The chain is built from TRBV28 and TRBJ2-1, with D uncertain. The source is a young man in good health. Input material: blood. The CDR3 reads CASSQENSLEQFF. The DNA of the CDR3 is TGTGCCAGCAGCCAAGAAAATAGCCTTGAGCAGTTCTTC.